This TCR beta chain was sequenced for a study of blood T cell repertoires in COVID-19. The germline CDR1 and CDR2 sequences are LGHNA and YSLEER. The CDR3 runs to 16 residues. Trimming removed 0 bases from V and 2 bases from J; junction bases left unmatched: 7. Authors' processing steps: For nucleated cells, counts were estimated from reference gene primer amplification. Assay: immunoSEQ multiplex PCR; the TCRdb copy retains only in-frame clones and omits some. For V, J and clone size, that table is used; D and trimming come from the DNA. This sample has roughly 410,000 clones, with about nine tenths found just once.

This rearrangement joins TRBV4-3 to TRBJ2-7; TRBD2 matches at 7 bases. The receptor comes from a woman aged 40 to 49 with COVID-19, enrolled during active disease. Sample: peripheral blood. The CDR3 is CASSQDHLAVPYEQYF. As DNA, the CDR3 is TGCGCCAGCAGCCAAGATCACCTAGCGGTACCCTACGAGCAGTACTTC.